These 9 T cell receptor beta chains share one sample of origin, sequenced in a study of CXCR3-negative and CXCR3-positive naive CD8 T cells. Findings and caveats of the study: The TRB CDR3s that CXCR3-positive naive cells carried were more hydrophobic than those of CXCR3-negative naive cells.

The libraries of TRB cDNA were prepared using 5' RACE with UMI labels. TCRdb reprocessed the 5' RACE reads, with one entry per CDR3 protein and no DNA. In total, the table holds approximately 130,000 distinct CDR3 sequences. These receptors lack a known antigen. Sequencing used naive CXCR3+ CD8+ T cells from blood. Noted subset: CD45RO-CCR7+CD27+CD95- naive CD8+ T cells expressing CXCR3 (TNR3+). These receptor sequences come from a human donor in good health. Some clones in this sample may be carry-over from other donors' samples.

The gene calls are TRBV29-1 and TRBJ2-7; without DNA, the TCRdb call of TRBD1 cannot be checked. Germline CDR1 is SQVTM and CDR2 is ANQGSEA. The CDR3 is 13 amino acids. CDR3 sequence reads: CSVEAGAGYEQYF.

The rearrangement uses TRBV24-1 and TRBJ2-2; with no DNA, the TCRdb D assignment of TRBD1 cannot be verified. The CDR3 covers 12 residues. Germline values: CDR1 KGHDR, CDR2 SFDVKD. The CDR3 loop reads CATVGGPGELFF.

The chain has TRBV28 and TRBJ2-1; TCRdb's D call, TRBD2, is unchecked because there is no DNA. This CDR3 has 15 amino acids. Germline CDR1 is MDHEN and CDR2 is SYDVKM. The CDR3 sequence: CASSTLAGSYNEQFF.

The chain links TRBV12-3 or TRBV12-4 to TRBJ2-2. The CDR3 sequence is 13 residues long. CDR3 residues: CASSDHNTGELFF.

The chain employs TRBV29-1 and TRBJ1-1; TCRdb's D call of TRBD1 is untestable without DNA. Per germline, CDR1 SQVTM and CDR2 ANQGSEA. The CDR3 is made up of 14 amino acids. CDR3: CSVPLGQGRTEAFF.

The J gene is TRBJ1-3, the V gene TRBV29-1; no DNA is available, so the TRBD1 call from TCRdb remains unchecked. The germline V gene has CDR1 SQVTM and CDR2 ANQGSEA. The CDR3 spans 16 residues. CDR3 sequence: CSVEDRQGTTGNTIYF. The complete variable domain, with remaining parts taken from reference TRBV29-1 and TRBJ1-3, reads SAVISQKPSRDICQRGTSLTIQCQVDSQVTMMFWYRQQPGQSLTLIATANQGSEATYESGFVIDKFPISRPNLTFSTLTVSNMSPEDSSIYLCSVEDRQGTTGNTIYFGEGSWLTVV.

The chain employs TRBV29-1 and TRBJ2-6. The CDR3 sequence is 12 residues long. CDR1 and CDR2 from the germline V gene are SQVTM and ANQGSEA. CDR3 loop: CSVEIGANVLTF.

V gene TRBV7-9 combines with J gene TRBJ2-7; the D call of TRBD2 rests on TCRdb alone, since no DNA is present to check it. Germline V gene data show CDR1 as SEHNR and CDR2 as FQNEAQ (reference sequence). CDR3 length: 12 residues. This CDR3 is CASSSGWGEQYF.

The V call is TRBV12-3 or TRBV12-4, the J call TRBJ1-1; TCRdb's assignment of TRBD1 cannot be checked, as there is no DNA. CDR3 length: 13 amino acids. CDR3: CASSYWGGTEAFF.